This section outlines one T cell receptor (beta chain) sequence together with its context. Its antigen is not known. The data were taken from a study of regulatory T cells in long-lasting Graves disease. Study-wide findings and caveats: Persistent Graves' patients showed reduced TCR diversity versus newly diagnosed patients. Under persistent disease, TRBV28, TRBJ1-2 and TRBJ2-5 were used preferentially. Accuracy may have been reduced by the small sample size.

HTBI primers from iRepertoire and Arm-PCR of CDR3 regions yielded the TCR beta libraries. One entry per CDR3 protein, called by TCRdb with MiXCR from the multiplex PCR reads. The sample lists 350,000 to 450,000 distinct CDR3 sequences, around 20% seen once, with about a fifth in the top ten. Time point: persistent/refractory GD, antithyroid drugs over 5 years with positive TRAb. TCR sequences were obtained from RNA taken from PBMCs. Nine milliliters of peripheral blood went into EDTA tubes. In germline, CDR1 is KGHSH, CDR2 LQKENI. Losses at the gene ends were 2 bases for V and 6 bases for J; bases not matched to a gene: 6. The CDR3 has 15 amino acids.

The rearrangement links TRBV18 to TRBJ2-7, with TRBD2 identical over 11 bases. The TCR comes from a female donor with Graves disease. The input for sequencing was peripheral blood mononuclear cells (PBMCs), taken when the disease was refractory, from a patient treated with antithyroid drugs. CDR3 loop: CASSPTTSGRFEQYF. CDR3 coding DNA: TGTGCCAGCTCACCAACTACTAGCGGGAGATTCGAGCAGTACTTC.